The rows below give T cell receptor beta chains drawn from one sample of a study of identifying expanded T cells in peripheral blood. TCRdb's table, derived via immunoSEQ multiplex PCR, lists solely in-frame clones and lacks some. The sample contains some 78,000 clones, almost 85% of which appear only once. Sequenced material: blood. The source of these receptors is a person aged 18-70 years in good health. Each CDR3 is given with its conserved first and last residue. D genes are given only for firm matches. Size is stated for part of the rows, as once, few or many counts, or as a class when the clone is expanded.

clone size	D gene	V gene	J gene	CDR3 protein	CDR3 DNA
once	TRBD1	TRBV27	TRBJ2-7	CASSPTLPDRGDHEQYF	TGTGCCAGCAGTCCGACCCTCCCGGACAGGGGTGACCACGAGCAGTACTTC
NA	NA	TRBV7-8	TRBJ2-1	CASSLALNNEQFF	TGTGCCAGCAGCTTAGCCCTAAACAATGAGCAGTTCTTC
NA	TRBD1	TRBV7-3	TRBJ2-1	CASSPTGQNYNEQFF	TGTGCCAGCAGCCCAACGGGACAGAACTACAATGAGCAGTTCTTC
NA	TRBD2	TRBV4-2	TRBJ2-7	CASSQELAGTYEQYF	TGTGCCAGCAGCCAAGAACTAGCGGGAACCTACGAGCAGTACTTC
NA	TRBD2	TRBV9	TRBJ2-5	CASKRDGETQYF	TGTGCCAGTAAGCGGGATGGGGAGACCCAGTACTTC
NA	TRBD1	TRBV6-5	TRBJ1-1	CASSYLGQGLATEAFF	TGTGCCAGCAGTTACTTAGGACAGGGTCTGGCCACTGAAGCTTTCTTT
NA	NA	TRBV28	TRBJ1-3	CASSAQASDGNTIYF	TGTGCCAGCAGTGCACAGGCCTCGGATGGAAACACCATATATTTT
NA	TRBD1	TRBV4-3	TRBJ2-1	CASSQGQGQGDREQFF	TGCGCCAGCAGCCAGGGCCAGGGACAGGGGGACCGTGAGCAGTTCTTC
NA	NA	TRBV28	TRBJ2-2	CASSLSPLLKVGELFF	TGTGCCAGCAGTTTATCCCCCCTCCTAAAGGTCGGGGAGCTGTTTTTT
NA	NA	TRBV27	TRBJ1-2	CASSPGGGARYGYTF	TGTGCCAGCAGCCCCGGAGGGGGGGCGCGGTATGGCTACACCTTC
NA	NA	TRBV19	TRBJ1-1	CASSLRTRNTEAFF	TGTGCCAGTAGTCTCCGTACACGGAACACTGAAGCTTTCTTT
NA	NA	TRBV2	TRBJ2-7	CASSLQGEGKDEQYF	TGTGCCAGCAGTCTCCAGGGGGAGGGCAAAGACGAGCAGTACTTC
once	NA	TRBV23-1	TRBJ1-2	CASSREGDPLFGYTF	TGCGCCAGCAGTCGCGAAGGAGACCCTCTGTTTGGCTACACCTTC
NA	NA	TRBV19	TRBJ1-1	CASSMRQHPTINTEAFF	TGTGCCAGTAGTATGCGGCAGCACCCTACTATTAACACTGAAGCTTTCTTT